These 32 T cell receptor beta chains came from one sample sequenced in a study of blood T cell repertoires in COVID-19. TCRdb's table, derived via immunoSEQ multiplex PCR, lists solely in-frame clones and lacks some. Among tens of thousands of clones listed, 75% to 95% were seen once. Material: peripheral blood. The receptors derive from a woman aged 45-60 years in a cohort sampled during active COVID-19.

The chain combines TRBV3-1 (or the pseudogene TRBV3-2) with TRBJ2-6; D possibly corresponds to TRBD1 (6 bases). Between the trimmed V and J ends, which lost 5 bases and 4 bases, there was a span of 12 bases. Germline CDR1 is LGHDT and CDR2 is YNNKEL (reference sequence). This CDR3 is 15 amino acids long. The CDR3 nucleotides read TGTGCCAGCAGCTTAACAGGGCGCGGGGCCAACGTCCTGACTTTC. Its translation is CASSLTGRGANVLTF.

This chain connects TRBV3-1 (or the pseudogene TRBV3-2) to TRBJ2-5; TRBD2 might be the D (6 bases). Germline V gene lookup returns CDR1 LGHDT and CDR2 YNNKEL (reference sequence). Trimming took 0 bases from V and 13 from J, leaving 18 bases between them. The CDR3 runs to 14 residues. CDR3 protein: CASSQDLAAQSPYF. In DNA, the CDR3 is TGTGCCAGCAGCCAAGATTTAGCGGCGCAGTCCCCGTACTTC.

The genes are TRBV28 and TRBJ1-2; 9 nucleotides match TRBD1. CDR1 and CDR2 (germline): MDHEN, SYDVKM. The junction had 13 bases not matched to a gene; V was cut back by 7 bases and J by 4 bases. The CDR3 extends over 16 amino acids. CDR3 bases: TGTGCCAGCACGCTCGGGGACAGGGCGGGGATCTATGGCTACACCTTC. Residues: CASTLGDRAGIYGYTF.

This clone appeared a few times. The rearrangement links TRBV10-1 to TRBJ1-1, with TRBD1 matching 7 bases. The CDR3 has 13 residues. V lost 8 bases and J lost 0; bases outside the gene matches: 3. Germline V gene lookup returns CDR1 WNHNN and CDR2 SYGVQD (reference sequence). The CDR3 loop reads CASAGQMNTEAFF. CDR3 in DNA: TGCGCCAGCGCGGGACAGATGAACACTGAAGCTTTCTTT.

The chain uses TRBV30 and TRBJ2-7; 10 nucleotides agree with TRBD1. With V trimmed by 3 bases and J by 5 bases, 7 bases remained unmatched. This CDR3 region has 14 residues. Germline CDR1 reads GTSNPN; CDR2 reads SVGIG (reference sequence). The chain's CDR3 is CAWRAWDRGDEQYF. The CDR3 nucleotides read TGTGCCTGGAGAGCCTGGGACAGGGGTGACGAGCAGTACTTC.

The genes are TRBV2 and TRBJ1-1, with 11 bases matching TRBD1. The CDR3 runs 13 residues. With V trimmed by 11 bases and J by 1 base, 3 bases remained unmatched. Germline CDR1 is SNHLY and CDR2 is FYNNEI. In nucleotides, the CDR3 is TGTGCCGAAGGGACAGGGGGGAACACTGAAGCTTTCTTT. It encodes CAEGTGGNTEAFF.

The chain links TRBV6-4 to TRBJ1-1; D is undetermined. The CDR3 consists of 14 residues. The germline gives CDR1 MRHNA, CDR2 SNTAGT. Trimming cost V 3 bases and J 5 bases, with 13 bases left between them. The CDR3 spells CASSESGGITEAFF. CDR3 DNA sequence: TGTGCCAGCAGTGAGAGCGGAGGGATTACTGAAGCTTTCTTT.

This clone was detected a few times. The rearrangement links TRBV20-1 to TRBJ2-5; D is possibly TRBD1 (6 bases). This CDR3 has 13 amino acids. Trimming removed 3 bases from V and 5 bases from J, with 13 bases in between. CDR1 is DFQATT and CDR2 is SNEGSKA in the germline V gene (reference sequence). The CDR3 nucleotides read TGCAGTGCTAGTATGGGGGCGTTTGAGACCCAGTACTTC. Protein sequence: CSASMGAFETQYF.

The rearrangement links TRBV4-1 to TRBJ2-7, with 10 bases fitting TRBD1. Trimming removed 0 bases from V and 9 bases from J; junction bases left unmatched: 8. This CDR3 has 15 residues. The V gene's germline CDR1 is MGHRA and CDR2 YSYEKL. DNA of the CDR3: TGCGCCAGCAGCCAAGATTTAAGGACAGGGGGGAGGCAGTACTTC. It encodes CASSQDLRTGGRQYF.

The V gene is TRBV4-2, the J gene TRBJ2-7; TRBD1 aligns across 10 bases. Germline loops: CDR1 LGHNA, CDR2 YNFKEQ. The CDR3 runs to 14 residues. Unmatched junction bases numbered 2, after V lost 3 bases and J lost 3 bases. Here the CDR3 reads CASSHRDRGYEQYF. The CDR3 DNA sequence: TGTGCCAGCAGCCACCGGGACAGGGGCTACGAGCAGTACTTC.

The chain employs TRBV5-1 and TRBJ1-4, with unresolved D. Trimming stripped 0 bases from V and 6 bases from J, with 9 bases between. This CDR3 region has 14 residues. The germline V gene encodes CDR1 SGHRS and CDR2 YFSETQ. The CDR3 is CASSLGAMDEKLFF. The CDR3 nucleotides are TGCGCCAGCAGCTTGGGGGCTATGGATGAAAAACTGTTTTTT.

This chain connects TRBV5-1 to TRBJ2-3, with 11 bases aligning to TRBD1. This CDR3 comprises 16 residues. Per the germline V gene, CDR1 is SGHRS and CDR2 is YFSETQ. Trimming removed 0 bases from V and 4 bases from J; junction bases left unmatched: 4. CDR3 coding DNA: TGCGCCAGCAGCTTGGCAGGACAGGGGGCCGCAGATACGCAGTATTTT. It encodes CASSLAGQGAADTQYF.

This chain links TRBV7-6 with TRBJ1-1; TRBD1 matches 7 bases. V trimming: 5 bases; J trimming: 0 bases; junction bases outside the gene matches: 3. CDR3 size: 14 residues. In germline, CDR1 is SGHVS, CDR2 FNYEAQ. CDR3 DNA sequence: TGTGCCAGCAGCCCGGACAGGATGAACACTGAAGCTTTCTTT. Protein: CASSPDRMNTEAFF.

The chain employs TRBV7-3 and TRBJ2-1; perhaps TRBD2 as D (6 bases). Germline V gene data show CDR1 as SGHTA and CDR2 as FQGTGA. V lost 2 bases and J 13 bases, leaving 9 bases between the germline ends. CDR3 length equals 11 residues. The CDR3 here is CASSLGSGQFF. The CDR3 DNA sequence: TGTGCCAGCAGCTTAGGTAGCGGCCAGTTCTTC. Full variable domain (remainder filled in from reference TRBV7-3 and TRBJ2-1): GAGVSQTPSNKVTEKGKYVELRCDPISGHTALYWYRQSLGQGPEFLIYFQGTGAADDSGLPNDRFFAVRPEGSVSTLKIQRTERGDSAVYLCASSLGSGQFFGPGTRLTVL.

The V gene is TRBV29-1, the J gene TRBJ1-2; D is unclear. V lost 4 bases and J lost 8, with 14 bases in between. CDR3 size: 12 residues. Germline V gene data show CDR1 as SQVTM and CDR2 as ANQGSEA. This CDR3 is CSVGRSAGGYTF. CDR3 DNA sequence: TGCAGCGTTGGGCGGTCAGCCGGCGGCTACACCTTC.

The chain combines TRBV6-5 with TRBJ2-1; weak D call: TRBD2 (5 bases). Trimming removed 6 bases from V and 3 bases from J, with 12 bases in between. Germline loops: CDR1 MNHEY, CDR2 SVGAGI. The CDR3 sequence is 14 residues long. CDR3 in DNA: TGTGCCAGCAGCCCGGACTGGCGCTACAATGAGCAGTTCTTC. Protein product: CASSPDWRYNEQFF.

The chain couples TRBV5-5 to TRBJ2-5; 8 positions agree with TRBD2. V gave up 1 base and J gave up 5 bases; unmatched junction bases: 7. CDR1 SGHKS and CDR2 YYEKEE come from the germline V gene (reference sequence). This CDR3 comprises 15 residues. The chain's CDR3 is CASSLISGRGETQYF. The DNA of the CDR3 is TGTGCCAGCAGCTTGATAAGCGGGAGAGGGGAGACCCAGTACTTC.

The chain links TRBV3-1 (or the pseudogene TRBV3-2) to TRBJ2-1; maybe TRBD2 (5 bases). Trimming removed 2 bases at V and 5 bases at J, with 10 bases between. Germline V lookup: CDR1 LGHDT, CDR2 YNNKEL (reference sequence). The CDR3 loop spans 14 amino acids. DNA for the CDR3: TGTGCCAGCAGCCAACGAGGGAGCAACAATGAGCAGTTCTTC. Amino acid sequence: CASSQRGSNNEQFF.

V is TRBV5-6 and J is TRBJ2-1; D possibly corresponds to TRBD1 (6 bases). The CDR3 runs to 16 residues. Per the germline V gene, CDR1 is SGHDT and CDR2 is YYEEEE. With 2 bases removed from V and 2 bases from J, the gap between germline ends came to 14 bases. This CDR3 reads CASSFQQGRTYNEQFF. DNA for the CDR3: TGTGCCAGCAGCTTCCAACAGGGAAGGACCTACAATGAGCAGTTCTTC.

The chain carries TRBV7-3 and TRBJ2-2, with 9 bases that match TRBD2. Germline V lookup: CDR1 SGHTA, CDR2 FQGTGA. The CDR3 totals 15 residues. After removal of 5 bases from V and 4 bases from J, the junction contained 5 bases not matched to a gene. In DNA form, the CDR3 reads TGTGCCAGCAGCCTAGCGGGGAGGGGCACCGGGGAGCTGTTTTTT. The encoded protein is CASSLAGRGTGELFF. The variable domain in full, completed from reference TRBV7-3 and TRBJ2-2, reads GAGVSQTPSNKVTEKGKYVELRCDPISGHTALYWYRQSLGQGPEFLIYFQGTGAADDSGLPNDRFFAVRPEGSVSTLKIQRTERGDSAVYLCASSLAGRGTGELFFGEGSRLTVL.

The chain is built from TRBV7-8 and TRBJ2-7, with TRBD1 matching over 10 bases. CDR3 length equals 12 residues. Losses at the gene ends were 4 bases for V and 12 bases for J; bases not matched to a gene: 6. Germline CDR1 SGHVS, CDR2 FQNEAQ. CDR3: CASSYRQGAMYF. CDR3 in DNA: TGTGCCAGCAGCTATCGACAGGGGGCGATGTACTTC.

J is TRBJ2-7 and V is TRBV5-4; 7 bases are a match to TRBD1. Trimming at V came to 4 bases and at J to 2 bases, leaving 6 bases not matched to a gene. Germline V gene sequence: CDR1 SGHNT, CDR2 YYREEE (reference sequence). The CDR3 extends over 14 amino acids. CDR3 sequence reads: CASSQKDRTYEQYF. The CDR3 nucleotides read TGTGCCAGCAGCCAGAAGGACAGGACCTACGAGCAGTACTTC.

This clone was detected only once. The chain combines TRBV6-5 with TRBJ1-2; 7 bases fit TRBD1. This CDR3 region has 15 residues. Losses at the gene ends were 5 bases for V and 7 bases for J; bases not matched to a gene: 13. Germline CDR1 reads MNHEY; CDR2 reads SVGAGI. CDR3 DNA sequence: TGTGCCAGCAGTCCCCTTTCGAGACAGGGCGGTGGCTACACCTTC. Protein sequence: CASSPLSRQGGGYTF.

The CDR3 region is CASSYDVEVGELFF. The CDR3 DNA reads TGTGCCAGCAGCTATGACGTTGAGGTTGGGGAGCTGTTTTTT. The gene calls are TRBV5-6 and TRBJ2-2; D unclear. The CDR3 has 14 amino acids. From germline, CDR1 is SGHDT and CDR2 YYEEEE. V was trimmed by 3 bases and J by 8 bases, leaving 14 bases between them.

The genes are TRBV10-1 and TRBJ2-5, with 8 bases matching TRBD2. Germline V gene data show CDR1 as WNHNN and CDR2 as SYGVQD (reference sequence). The CDR3 contains 13 residues. V dropped 5 bases and J dropped 5; count of bases not matched to a gene: 4. CDR3 in amino acids: CASSSGSGETQYF. CDR3 in DNA: TGCGCCAGCAGTAGCGGGAGTGGGGAGACCCAGTACTTC.

The chain is built from TRBV5-4 and TRBJ2-5; possibly TRBD2 for D (6 bases). The CDR3 is 14 residues long. Looked up from germline, CDR1 is SGHNT and CDR2 is YYREEE (reference sequence). Trimming left V 3 bases short and J 2 bases short, with 11 bases between. CDR3 coding DNA: TGTGCCAGCAGCTCGGGACTTTTACAAGAGACCCAGTACTTC. Protein: CASSSGLLQETQYF.

The chain recombines TRBV2 with TRBJ1-2; D not certain. The germline V gene encodes CDR1 SNHLY and CDR2 FYNNEI. V lost 1 base and J lost 7, with 10 bases in between. CDR3 length equals 13 residues. CDR3 amino acids: CASSEETDLGYTF. DNA for the CDR3: TGTGCCAGCAGTGAAGAAACAGATCTTGGCTACACCTTC.

The rearrangement uses TRBV18 and TRBJ1-3, with D maybe TRBD1 (5 bases). CDR1 and CDR2 (germline): KGHSH, LQKENI. Trimming took 3 bases from V and 0 from J, leaving 12 bases between them. The CDR3 is made up of 16 amino acids. The CDR3 loop is CASSPLQGSSGNTIYF. CDR3 nucleotide sequence: TGTGCCAGCTCACCGCTCCAGGGCTCCTCTGGAAACACCATATATTTT.

The rearrangement uses TRBV5-6 and TRBJ1-4, with TRBD1 identical over 7 bases. The CDR3 is 14 amino acids. CDR1 SGHDT and CDR2 YYEEEE come from the germline V gene. J gave up 8 bases and V 4 bases, and 8 bases lay outside the gene matches. CDR3 bases: TGTGCCAGCAGCCAAGACAGGGAGGAGGAAAAACTGTTTTTT. It specifies CASSQDREEEKLFF.

The chain recombines TRBV12-3 or TRBV12-4 with TRBJ1-5; D remains unclear. V gave up 4 bases and J gave up 7 bases, with 11 bases separating them. This CDR3 comprises 13 residues. The CDR3 reads CASSSSGGQPQHF. The CDR3 region has the DNA TGTGCCAGCAGTTCTAGTGGAGGGCAGCCCCAGCATTTT.

This chain joins TRBV10-3 and TRBJ2-5; 9 nucleotides agree with TRBD1. The V segment lost 10 bases and the J segment 5 bases; nucleotides outside the gene matches: 11. CDR1 is ENHRY, CDR2 SYGVKD, per germline. The CDR3 sequence is 14 residues long. CDR3 amino acids: CATGQGPLWETQYF. As DNA, the CDR3 is TGTGCCACAGGACAGGGGCCGTTGTGGGAGACCCAGTACTTC.

The rearrangement links TRBV7-9 to TRBJ1-2; 12 bases match TRBD1. Germline V CDR1 and CDR2: SEHNR, FQNEAQ (reference sequence). The CDR3 runs 14 residues. V shed 4 bases, J shed 5 bases, and the junction held 2 bases outside the gene matches. CDR3 coding DNA: TGTGCCAGCAGCTCGGGACAGGGGGCGTATGGCTACACCTTC. This gives the protein CASSSGQGAYGYTF.